Listed below are T cell receptor beta chains from one sample, sequenced in a study of shared clonotypes between healthy human individuals. Clones were sequenced by immunoSEQ multiplex PCR, and TCRdb holds only the in-frame ones, with some missing. The sample holds around 2.3 million clones, 90% to 96% seen once. Sequences were obtained from naive CD4+ T cells sorted from blood. These receptors originate from a man younger than 35 in good health. The CDR3 runs from the conserved cysteine through the conserved F or W.

j_call: TRBJ1-1
v_call: TRBV20-1
cdr3_aa: CSALRGTEAFF

j_call: TRBJ1-2
v_call: TRBV28
cdr3_aa: CASSLDRGSSYGYTF

j_call: TRBJ2-3
v_call: TRBV4-1
cdr3_aa: CASSQDLTGTRTDTQYF

j_call: TRBJ2-5
v_call: TRBV5-4
cdr3_aa: CASSLGTHETQYF

j_call: TRBJ1-6
v_call: TRBV6-6
cdr3_aa: CASIDSGGGPLHF

j_call: TRBJ1-1
v_call: TRBV5-6
cdr3_aa: CASRLEGRQNTEAFF

j_call: TRBJ2-1
v_call: TRBV5-6
cdr3_aa: CASSLDRGYNEQFF

j_call: TRBJ1-5
v_call: TRBV9
cdr3_aa: CASSARVGNQPQHF

j_call: TRBJ2-7
v_call: TRBV6-5
cdr3_aa: CASSYGVGGGGHEQYF

j_call: TRBJ2-7
v_call: TRBV7-2
cdr3_aa: CASRPQGFDEQYF

j_call: TRBJ2-5
v_call: TRBV6-5
cdr3_aa: CASSSSGPKETQYF

j_call: TRBJ1-6
v_call: TRBV19
cdr3_aa: CASSSDSYNSPLHF